This is a list of T cell receptor beta chains from one sample in a study of blood T cells in healthy people across ages. TCRdb processed the 5' RACE reads anew with MiXCR; each CDR3 protein has one entry. Of approximately 1,700,000 distinct CDR3 sequences in the sample, 30% to 40% were seen once. The sequencing sample was made of blood. These receptors were taken from a human donor in good health. Both conserved end residues are trimmed from each CDR3.

TRBJ2-7,TRBV20-1,SARGYYSYEQY
TRBJ2-1,TRBV7-2,ASAWGGSYNEQF
TRBJ1-4,TRBV29-1,SVREREKLF
TRBJ1-2,TRBV15,ATSRASGNGYT
TRBJ2-1,TRBV7-3,ASSFDSGGRGEQF
TRBJ1-2,TRBV9,ASSAGYGYT
TRBJ1-1,TRBV7-2,ASSLENAEAF
TRBJ1-2,TRBV7-2,ASTWGQGQGVPGYT
TRBJ1-1,TRBV20-1,SARGFGTSKTEAF
TRBJ1-2,TRBV10-3,AISESREAGRGHT
TRBJ2-1,TRBV6-6,ASSYVEEQF
TRBJ2-1,TRBV9,ASSVKDSSYNEQF
TRBJ1-4,TRBV27,ASSPTTGIEEKLF
TRBJ2-7,TRBV10-3,AIGTAYEQY
TRBJ2-3,TRBV29-1,SVESALGATQY
TRBJ2-6,TRBV7-6,ASSSPTGANVLT
TRBJ2-3,TRBV29-1,SIASLDTQY
TRBJ1-5,TRBV12-3/TRBV12-4,ASSRYGPVQTPQH
TRBJ2-1,TRBV11-3,ASSLGRLGTAESEQF
TRBJ1-2,TRBV4-1,ASSRSEGFNYGYT
TRBJ1-2,TRBV29-1,SVERQGIGYT
TRBJ1-2,TRBV29-1,SVGVGDLNYGYT
TRBJ2-1,TRBV10-3,AISGGLAYLYNEQF
TRBJ2-5,TRBV20-1,SAREIRQVRAQETQY
TRBJ2-1,TRBV7-2,ASSTPPLYNEQF
TRBJ2-3,TRBV5-5,ASSYRELSSTDTQY
TRBJ2-5,TRBV5-1,ASIGDSETQY
TRBJ2-7,TRBV7-2,ASSLAFGTGGDEQY
TRBJ2-5,TRBV5-5,ASSPAVGGLETQY
TRBJ2-7,TRBV10-3,AIRTSTGSSYEQY
TRBJ1-2,TRBV5-1,ASSLFGGEGYGYT
TRBJ2-5,TRBV27,AIRTGEGREQY
TRBJ2-7,TRBV7-9,ASSLESQGAYEQY
TRBJ1-4,TRBV5-1,ASSPGQGNEKLF
TRBJ2-3,TRBV4-3,ASSRLTGPDTQY
TRBJ1-4,TRBV28,ASSGVAGEKLF
TRBJ1-2,TRBV6-5,ASSEQGCHGYT
TRBJ2-2,TRBV9,ASSPPQSNTGELF
TRBJ1-4,TRBV7-7,ASSLQPPGTGYEKLF
TRBJ1-6,TRBV5-1,ASSLSTNSPLH
TRBJ2-2,TRBV20-1,SAQTTATANTGELF
TRBJ2-1,TRBV7-9,ASSLNARVGEQF
TRBJ1-2,TRBV20-1,SARFNSLEGYT
TRBJ1-2,TRBV7-9,ASSPRGTDIYGYT
TRBJ2-3,TRBV30,AWSVGTDTQY
TRBJ2-3,TRBV12-3/TRBV12-4,ASTQAGWVVDTQY
TRBJ2-1,TRBV7-2,ASSLDYSNEQF
TRBJ2-5,TRBV5-1,ASSYGTSGYQETQY
TRBJ2-1,TRBV12-3/TRBV12-4,ASTRDRVWNEQF
.,TRBV27,ASSLLARGLYEQY
.,TRBV9,ASSPAGGAIYEQY
TRBJ2-3,TRBV19,ASSIDLAGATDTQY
TRBJ2-1,TRBV12-3/TRBV12-4,ASSLALENPSFAYNEQF
TRBJ1-2,TRBV3-1,ASSRKQGQILYGYT
TRBJ2-3,TRBV7-2,ASSFWDRQSTDTQY
TRBJ1-3,TRBV12-3/TRBV12-4,ATARDTGNTIY
TRBJ1-6,TRBV20-1,SARERRNSPLH
.,TRBV6-5,ASSPRTYETQY
TRBJ2-5,TRBV29-1,SAVGGPGQETQY